What follows is one T cell receptor (beta chain) and its context. Its specificity is unknown. Per-sample PBMC isolation yielded at least 6.5 million cells. Primers used in a second PCR of about 6 to 11 cycles were a sample-barcoded 5' primer and a J-beta primer mix. Each CDR3 protein is one row after TCRdb ran MiXCR on the 5' RACE reads. The table lists around 1.5 million distinct CDR3 sequences, approximately 42% of them singletons. The data are from a study of blood T cells in healthy people across ages. The study's findings and limits: Naive CD4+ cells and diversity were both higher in long-lived donors than in aged donors.

Trimming at V came to 2 bases and at J to 3 bases, leaving 6 bases not matched to a gene. The CDR3 spans 14 residues. The germline V gene has CDR1 DFQATT and CDR2 SNEGSKA (reference sequence). The sequenced sample consisted of blood. The source of this sequence is a woman aged 18-29 years in good health. The rearrangement joins TRBV20-1 to TRBJ1-2, with 7 nucleotides matching TRBD1. The CDR3 DNA reads as TGCAGTGCTAGACTTGTCGACAGGGACTATGGCTACACCTTC. Translated: CSARLVDRDYGYTF.